Presented here are 27 T cell receptor beta chains from one specimen sequenced in a study of cytomegalovirus exposure and HLA in healthy donors. Use of 60 Vbeta and 13 Jbeta primers characterized the PCR. The repertoire was sequenced with immunoSEQ multiplex PCR; TCRdb's copy has only in-frame clones and lacks some. The sample has some 140,000 clones; 76% are singletons. Material: PBMCs. These receptors came from a man in his forties in good health and CMV-seronegative.

This clone appeared once. The chain has TRBV6-5 and TRBJ1-5; unclear D gene. V lost 4 bases to trimming and J lost 2 bases, with 12 bases between them. Per the germline V gene, CDR1 is MNHEY and CDR2 is SVGAGI. CDR3 size: 15 residues. CDR3 nucleotides: TGTGCCAGCAGTTCCCGGCCGGGAGGCAATCAGCCCCAGCATTTT. Protein sequence: CASSSRPGGNQPQHF.

This rearrangement joins TRBV18 to TRBJ1-3; a possible D gene is TRBD1 (5 bases). V shed 3 bases and J shed 5 bases, with 11 bases lying between them. Germline assignment: CDR1 KGHSH and CDR2 LQKENI. This CDR3 has 14 residues. The CDR3 loop reads CASSPSDNRNTIYF. The CDR3 nucleotides read TGTGCCAGCTCACCTTCGGACAACCGAAACACCATATATTTT.

J is TRBJ2-1 and V is TRBV19; 10 positions match TRBD2. Trimming removed 5 bases from V and 6 bases from J; junction bases left unmatched: 7. Germline CDR1 LNHDA, CDR2 SQIVND (reference sequence). The CDR3 spans 15 residues. This chain's CDR3 is CASSQSAGGLNEQFF. CDR3 sequence (DNA): TGTGCCAGTAGTCAATCAGCGGGGGGGCTCAATGAGCAGTTCTTC.

The chain employs TRBV21-1 and TRBJ2-7; the table gives TRBD1 as D, unverified against the DNA. TRBV21-1 is annotated as a pseudogene. The CDR3 runs to 14 residues. The CDR3 DNA follows: TGTGCCAGCAGCACCGACAGCTTTTTCTACGAGCAGTACTTC. Translated: CASSTDSFFYEQYF.

The chain uses TRBV7-9 and TRBJ2-2, with 7 bases lining up with TRBD2. CDR1 is SEHNR and CDR2 is FQNEAQ in the germline V gene (reference sequence). Losses at the gene ends were 2 bases for V and 3 bases for J; bases not matched to a gene: 3. The CDR3 contains 15 residues. CDR3 in amino acids: CASSLSAGHTGELFF. DNA for the CDR3: TGTGCCAGCAGCTTATCAGCGGGGCACACCGGGGAGCTGTTTTTT.

The chain recombines TRBV9 with TRBJ2-7, with 9 bases fitting TRBD1. Germline V gene sequence: CDR1 SGDLS, CDR2 YYNGEE. Germline trimming cut 3 bases from V and 2 bases from J; bases unmatched to any gene: 3. CDR3 length equals 14 residues. The CDR3 is CASSGGTGTYEQYF. The DNA of the CDR3 is TGTGCCAGCAGCGGAGGGACAGGGACCTACGAGCAGTACTTC.

This chain links TRBV27 with TRBJ2-5, with 7 bases lining up with TRBD1. Losses at the gene ends were 0 bases for V and 1 base for J; bases not matched to a gene: 2. The CDR3 length is 15 residues. CDR1 and CDR2 (germline): MNHEY, SMNVEV (reference sequence). In nucleotides, the CDR3 is TGTGCCAGCAGTTTATCCAGGGGGTCCCAAGAGACCCAGTACTTC. Translated: CASSLSRGSQETQYF.

This clone was observed a single time. Written as DNA, the CDR3 is TGTGCCAGCAGTCTAGGGGGAGGGGAGACCCAGTACTTC. It translates to CASSLGGGETQYF. The genes are TRBV28 and TRBJ2-5; maybe TRBD2 (7 bases). The CDR3 has 13 residues. The germline gives CDR1 MDHEN, CDR2 SYDVKM. V dropped 5 bases and J dropped 5 bases, with 12 bases sitting between them. Full variable domain (remainder filled in from reference TRBV28 and TRBJ2-5): DVKVTQSSRYLVKRTGEKVFLECVQDMDHENMFWYRQDPGLGLRLIYFSYDVKMKEKGDIPEGYSVSREKKERFSLILESASTNQTSMYLCASSLGGGETQYFGPGTRLLVL.

CDR3 sequence: CASSLANGLHEQFF. DNA of the CDR3: TGCGCCAGCAGCTTGGCCAATGGCCTCCATGAGCAGTTCTTC. V usage is TRBV5-1 and J usage is TRBJ2-1; D remains unclear. Germline V CDR1 and CDR2: SGHRS, YFSETQ. The CDR3 covers 14 residues. V was shortened by 0 bases and J by 8 bases, with 12 bases between the two germline ends.

This sequence joins TRBV5-5 and TRBJ1-1; TRBD1 is a possible D gene (5 bases). The CDR3 extends over 14 amino acids. Trimming pared 1 base from V and 4 bases from J, leaving 11 bases between. CDR1 and CDR2 from the germline V gene are SGHKS and YYEKEE (reference sequence). The chain's CDR3 is CASSLREGSTEAFF. The CDR3 DNA reads TGTGCCAGCAGCTTGCGGGAGGGGAGCACTGAAGCTTTCTTT.

The chain links TRBV5-4 to TRBJ2-3, with 14 positions matching TRBD2. CDR1 is SGHNT and CDR2 is YYREEE in the germline V gene (reference sequence). CDR3 length equals 16 residues. J was trimmed by 4 bases and V by 4 bases; bases with no gene match: 5. The CDR3 DNA is TGTGCCAGCAGCGCGGGACTAGCGGGAGTGGCAGATACGCAGTATTTT. Its translation is CASSAGLAGVADTQYF.

The chain links TRBV9 to TRBJ2-1, with D unclear. The CDR3 sequence is 15 residues long. Per the germline V gene, CDR1 is SGDLS and CDR2 is YYNGEE. Trimming took 3 bases from V and 2 from J, leaving 12 bases between them. The DNA of the CDR3 is TGTGCCAGCAGCGGCTCGCGAGGCACCTACAATGAGCAGTTCTTC. Protein: CASSGSRGTYNEQFF.

This clone was seen more than once but under ten times. The rearrangement joins TRBV12-5 to TRBJ1-3; maybe TRBD1 (6 bases). Germline V gives CDR1 LGHNT, CDR2 FRNRAP. CDR3 length equals 18 residues. Trimming stripped 0 bases from V and 2 bases from J, with 17 bases between. The chain's CDR3 is CASGLVSGGAGTGNTIYF. CDR3 coding DNA: TGTGCTAGTGGTTTGGTATCGGGGGGGGCAGGGACTGGAAACACCATATATTTT.

This sequence joins TRBV10-3 and TRBJ2-7, with TRBD2 matching over 9 bases. V shed 3 bases, J shed 8 bases, and the junction held 14 bases outside the gene matches. Germline-derived CDR1 and CDR2 are ENHRY and SYGVKD. This CDR3 contains 16 residues. The CDR3 nucleotides are TGTGCCATCAGTGACCCGACTAGCGGCCCGATAGGACAGCAGTACTTC. Protein: CAISDPTSGPIGQQYF.

J is TRBJ2-2 and V is TRBV9; TRBD2 agrees at 12 bases. Trimming took 5 bases from V and 2 from J; bases not matched to a gene: 1. Germline V gives CDR1 SGDLS, CDR2 YYNGEE. The CDR3 sequence is 15 residues long. The CDR3 nucleotides read TGTGCCAGCAGGACTAGCGGGAGTAACACCGGGGAGCTGTTTTTT. It translates to CASRTSGSNTGELFF. Supplemented by reference TRBV9 and TRBJ2-2, the full variable domain reads DSGVTQTPKHLITATGQRVTLRCSPRSGDLSVYWYQQSLDQGLQFLIQYYNGEERAKGNILERFSAQQFPDLHSELNLSSLELGDSALYFCASRTSGSNTGELFFGEGSRLTVL.

The chain recombines TRBV15 with TRBJ1-5; 7 positions agree with TRBD1. V lost 5 bases and J lost 5; bases outside the gene matches: 3. CDR1 is LNHNV, CDR2 YYDKDF, per germline (reference sequence). The CDR3 is 13 residues long. The CDR3 here is CATSPTGDQPQHF. The CDR3 coding sequence is TGTGCCACCAGCCCCACAGGGGATCAGCCCCAGCATTTT.

The chain recombines TRBV11-2 with TRBJ2-7; TRBD2 aligns across 10 bases. V was clipped by 4 bases and J by 1 base; unmatched bases: 4. CDR1 SGHAT and CDR2 FQNNGV come from the germline V gene. The CDR3 runs to 15 residues. CDR3 sequence reads: CASSWTSGLSYEQYF. DNA for the CDR3: TGTGCCAGCAGCTGGACTAGCGGTCTTTCCTACGAGCAGTACTTC. The variable domain in full, with the rest retrieved from reference TRBV11-2 and TRBJ2-7, is EAGVAQSPRYKIIEKRQSVAFWCNPISGHATLYWYQQILGQGPKLLIQFQNNGVVDDSQLPKDRFSAERLKGVDSTLKIQPAKLEDSAVYLCASSWTSGLSYEQYFGPGTRLTVT.

In its sample, this clone was seen once. The V and J genes are TRBV10-3 and TRBJ1-1; D gene unclear. Germline CDR1 reads ENHRY; CDR2 reads SYGVKD. V was clipped by 0 bases and J by 5 bases, with 7 bases between them. The CDR3 totals 13 residues. The CDR3 sequence is CAISESEGTEAFF. In DNA, the CDR3 is TGTGCCATCAGTGAGTCTGAGGGTACTGAAGCTTTCTTT.

The chain couples TRBV27 to TRBJ2-7; TRBD1 aligns across 7 bases. The V and J ends lost 2 bases and 1 base, in that order; junction bases with no gene match: 5. The CDR3 totals 15 residues. Germline V gene lookup returns CDR1 MNHEY and CDR2 SMNVEV (reference sequence). As DNA, the CDR3 is TGTGCCAGCAGTTTAGGCCCGGGACAGTCCTACGAGCAGTACTTC. As protein: CASSLGPGQSYEQYF.

The genes are TRBV6-5 and TRBJ1-2, with TRBD1 identical over 7 bases. The CDR3 totals 14 residues. CDR1 MNHEY and CDR2 SVGAGI come from the germline V gene. Trimming at V came to 7 bases and at J to 0 bases, leaving 5 bases not matched to a gene. The CDR3 loop reads CASISRGTNYGYTF. The CDR3 DNA is TGTGCCAGCATTAGCAGGGGGACTAACTATGGCTACACCTTC.

The gene calls are TRBV10-1 and TRBJ2-7, with 8 bases aligning to TRBD1. The CDR3 sequence is 17 residues long. V shed 6 bases and J 3 bases; nucleotides not matched to a gene: 16. CDR1 and CDR2 from the germline V gene are WNHNN and SYGVQD (reference sequence). The CDR3 nucleotides are TGCGCCAGCAGAATACCCTCCGGGACAGGATCAGGCTACGAGCAGTACTTC. Its protein is CASRIPSGTGSGYEQYF.

This chain's CDR3 is CASKGPSGGETGELFF. CDR3 sequence (DNA): TGCGCCAGCAAGGGTCCTAGCGGGGGGGAGACCGGGGAGCTGTTTTTT. The rearrangement joins TRBV4-1 to TRBJ2-2; TRBD2 matches 12 bases. Germline CDR1 reads MGHRA; CDR2 reads YSYEKL. This CDR3 has 16 amino acids. The V and J ends lost 7 bases and 5 bases, in that order; junction bases with no gene match: 8.

The chain couples TRBV15 to TRBJ1-5, with TRBD1 identical over 11 bases. With V trimmed by 8 bases and J by 7 bases, 13 bases remained unmatched. Germline CDR1 reads LNHNV; CDR2 reads YYDKDF (reference sequence). The CDR3 runs 16 residues. CDR3 DNA sequence: TGTGCCACCTCTCCCGGGACAGGGGGTTACGGCCAGCCCCAGCATTTT. This gives the protein CATSPGTGGYGQPQHF.

The V gene is TRBV4-3, the J gene TRBJ2-5; unclear D gene. The CDR3 runs 13 residues. The germline V gene has CDR1 LGHNA and CDR2 YSLEER. Trimming cost V 0 bases and J 5 bases, with 7 bases left between them. CDR3 protein: CASSQDARETQYF. CDR3 DNA: TGCGCCAGCAGCCAAGACGCCCGGGAGACCCAGTACTTC.

V usage is TRBV25-1 and J usage is TRBJ1-1, with D maybe TRBD1 (5 bases). Between the trimmed V and J ends, which lost 1 base and 3 bases, there was a span of 9 bases. CDR1 is MGHDK, CDR2 SYGVNS, per germline. CDR3 length equals 14 residues. The CDR3 DNA reads TGTGCCAGCAGTGAATTTGGGGGGGACACTGAAGCTTTCTTT. This translates into CASSEFGGDTEAFF.

The chain joins TRBV13 to TRBJ2-7; 9 nucleotides line up with TRBD2. CDR3 length equals 15 residues. Per germline, CDR1 PRHDT and CDR2 FYEKMQ (reference sequence). With 6 bases clipped from V and 6 bases from J, the junction kept 12 bases outside the gene matches. The chain's CDR3 is CASRRTGTSFGEQYF. The CDR3 DNA reads TGTGCCAGCAGGCGAACCGGGACTAGCTTTGGCGAGCAGTACTTC.

The chain is built from TRBV5-4 and TRBJ2-7; D might be TRBD2 (6 bases). CDR3 length equals 14 residues. Germline assignment: CDR1 SGHNT and CDR2 YYREEE (reference sequence). Trimming removed 1 base from V and 7 bases from J, with 15 bases in between. The CDR3 here is CASSLYSSALEQYF. The CDR3 coding sequence is TGTGCCAGCAGCTTGTATTCTAGCGCCTTGGAGCAGTACTTC.